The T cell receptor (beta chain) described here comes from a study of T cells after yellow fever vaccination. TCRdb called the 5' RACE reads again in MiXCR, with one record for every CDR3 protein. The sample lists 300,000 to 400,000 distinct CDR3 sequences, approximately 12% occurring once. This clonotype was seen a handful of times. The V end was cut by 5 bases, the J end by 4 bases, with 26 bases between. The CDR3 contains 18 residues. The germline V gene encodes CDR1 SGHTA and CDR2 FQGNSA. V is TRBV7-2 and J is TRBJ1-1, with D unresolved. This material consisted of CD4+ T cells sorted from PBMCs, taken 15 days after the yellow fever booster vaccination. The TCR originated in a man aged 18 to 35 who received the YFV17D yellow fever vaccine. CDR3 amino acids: CASSHGFSADRLGTEAFF. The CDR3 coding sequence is TGTGCCAGCAGCCATGGGTTCTCAGCAGACCGTCTAGGCACTGAAGCTTTCTTT.